This T cell receptor (beta chain) is from a study of T-cell reconstitution after alpha-beta-depleted transplantation in children. A TCRbeta library incorporating unique molecular identifiers was prepared. TCRdb re-called the PCR reads through MiXCR, storing one row per CDR3 protein. Of 800,000 to 1,000,000 distinct CDR3 sequences listed, around 30% are singletons. V lost 3 bases and J lost 1, with 18 bases in between. This CDR3 is built from 17 residues. The sequence was collected from a boy under two years old who had a stem cell transplant for SCID, so the T cells may come from the graft donor. V gene TRBV12-3 or TRBV12-4 combines with J gene TRBJ2-5; weak D call: TRBD1 (6 bases). Here the sequenced sample was PBMCs, mostly from graft donor cells, taken 360 days after TCRalphabeta/CD19-depleted stem cell transplant. CDR3 sequence (DNA): TGTGCCAGCAGTTTTTTATTCGGAGGACAGTCCCAAGAGACCCAGTACTTC. Translation: CASSFLFGGQSQETQYF.